A selection of T cell receptor beta chains follows, all from one sample in a study of T cells in Graves' hyperthyroidism and ophthalmopathy. MiXCR, run by TCRdb on the multiplex PCR reads, gives a single entry per CDR3 protein. The table includes roughly 710,000 distinct CDR3 sequences, 35% detected once. The sample consisted of blood. These receptors all come from a woman between 40 and 50 years old with Graves' hyperthyroidism. The CDR3 runs from the conserved cysteine through the conserved F or W. D genes are given only for firm matches. Not all rows give a size; the values are once, few, many and, for expanded clones, a class.

j_call v_call clone_size d_call cdr3_aa cdr3_nt
TRBJ1-1 TRBV4-3 NA TRBD1 CASSQGATGSNTEAFF TGCGCCAGCAGCCAAGGGGCGACAGGGTCGAACACTGAAGCTTTCTTT
TRBJ2-5 TRBV20-1 NA NA CSARVELSGETQYF TGCAGTGCTAGAGTTGAACTCTCAGGAGAGACCCAGTACTTC
TRBJ1-3 TRBV7-2 NA NA CASSPKKGYGNTIYF TGCGCCAGCAGCCCAAAGAAGGGGTACGGAAACACCATATATTTT
TRBJ2-2 TRBV12-3/TRBV12-4 NA TRBD2 CASSVAGGPAGELFF TGTGCCAGCAGTGTAGCGGGGGGGCCTGCCGGGGAGCTGTTTTTT
TRBJ1-5 TRBV9 NA NA CASSGQNNQPQHF TGTGCCAGCAGCGGACAGAATAATCAGCCCCAGCATTTT
TRBJ2-2 TRBV7-7 many NA CASGQTGELFF TGTGCTAGCGGACAGACCGGGGAGCTGTTTTTT
TRBJ1-1 TRBV6-5 few NA CASSYPREVSNTEAFF TGTGCCAGCAGTTACCCTAGAGAGGTCTCGAACACTGAAGCTTTCTTT
TRBJ1-6 TRBV7-8 NA NA CASSLDGDGNYNSPLHF TGTGCCAGCAGCTTAGACGGGGACGGAAACTATAATTCACCCCTCCACTTT
TRBJ1-2 TRBV12-5 many TRBD1 CASGWAAGQGDDGYTF TGTGCTAGTGGTTGGGCTGCAGGACAGGGAGATGATGGCTACACCTTC
TRBJ1-2 TRBV20-1 NA TRBD1 CSARPSTGTDYGYTF TGCAGTGCCAGACCCAGCACCGGGACAGACTATGGCTACACCTTC
TRBJ2-2 TRBV7-9 many NA CASSSIVGELFF TGTGCCAGCAGCTCTATAGTCGGGGAGCTGTTTTTT
TRBJ2-2 TRBV7-2 NA NA CASSQDLAVNTGELFF TGTGCCAGCAGCCAAGATTTGGCGGTGAACACCGGGGAGCTGTTTTTT
TRBJ2-7 TRBV5-4 few NA CASSPRSPGSSYEQYF TGTGCCAGCAGCCCGAGGTCCCCTGGCAGCTCCTACGAGCAGTACTTC
TRBJ2-7 TRBV10-3 NA NA CAISGKDGSSYEQYF TGTGCCATCAGTGGTAAGGACGGATCGTCCTACGAGCAGTACTTC
TRBJ2-2 TRBV20-1 once NA CSARGGGGNTGELFF TGCAGTGCTAGAGGAGGGGGGGGGAACACCGGGGAGCTGTTTTTT
TRBJ2-7 TRBV12-3/TRBV12-4 few NA CASSSGTFSEQYF TGTGCCAGCAGTTCAGGGACATTCTCCGAGCAGTACTTC
TRBJ1-6 TRBV2 NA TRBD1 CATRTGDVVSPLHF TGTGCCACCCGGACAGGGGACGTGGTGTCACCCCTCCACTTT
TRBJ1-5 TRBV20-1 few TRBD1 CSAVSRDSSNQPQHF TGCAGTGCAGTTTCAAGGGACAGTAGCAATCAGCCCCAGCATTTT
TRBJ1-5 TRBV6-6 NA NA CASTLTRQNNQPQHF TGTGCCAGCACCCTAACTAGACAGAATAATCAGCCCCAGCATTTT
TRBJ1-4 TRBV20-1 NA TRBD1 CSAEGQVELFF TGCAGTGCCGAAGGACAGGTTGAACTGTTTTTT
TRBJ1-2 TRBV4-3 NA NA CASSQGRGVYGYTF TGCGCCAGCAGCCAAGGCCGAGGTGTCTATGGCTACACCTTC
TRBJ1-1 TRBV10-3 few NA CAISGLFENTEAFF TGTGCCATCAGTGGACTCTTTGAGAACACTGAAGCTTTCTTT
TRBJ2-7 TRBV29-1 NA NA CSSSGVSSYEQYF TGCAGCTCCTCCGGGGTTAGCTCCTACGAGCAGTACTTC
TRBJ1-2 TRBV7-2 once TRBD1 CASGLDRGYGYTF TGTGCCAGCGGCTTAGACAGGGGCTATGGCTACACCTTC
TRBJ1-2 TRBV10-3 NA NA CAISEGGWHGYTF TGTGCCATCAGTGAAGGAGGGTGGCATGGCTACACCTTC
TRBJ1-2 TRBV15 NA TRBD1 CATSSEQGEGGYTF TGTGCCACCAGCAGTGAACAGGGGGAGGGTGGCTACACCTTC
TRBJ1-3 TRBV6-5 NA NA CASSYTARTSSGNTIYF TGTGCCAGCAGTTACACCGCCAGGACCAGCTCTGGAAACACCATATATTTT
TRBJ2-7 TRBV6-6 few TRBD1 CASTGTGSYEQYF TGTGCCAGCACCGGGACAGGCTCCTACGAGCAGTACTTC
TRBJ1-5 TRBV19 NA TRBD1 CASTFAGTGVSNQPQHF TGTGCCAGTACCTTTGCCGGGACAGGGGTAAGCAATCAGCCCCAGCATTTT
TRBJ1-4 TRBV4-2 few NA CASSQIADSFNEKLFF TGTGCCAGCAGCCAAATTGCGGACAGCTTTAATGAAAAACTGTTTTTT
TRBJ2-7 TRBV10-3 NA TRBD1 CASSDRGRTYEQYF TGTGCCAGCAGCGACAGGGGGCGAACCTACGAGCAGTACTTC
TRBJ1-1 TRBV4-2 few NA CASSDPRGNTEAFF TGTGCCAGCAGCGACCCTAGGGGGAACACTGAAGCTTTCTTT
TRBJ2-7 TRBV29-1 NA NA CSVAMVVESEQYF TGCAGCGTTGCTATGGTAGTGGAAAGCGAGCAGTACTTC
TRBJ1-6 TRBV7-9 many TRBD1 CASSTNKDRGYNSPLHF TGTGCCAGCAGCACCAACAAGGACAGGGGTTATAATTCACCCCTCCACTTT
TRBJ1-1 TRBV5-1 NA NA CASSGGEWNTEAFF TGCGCCAGCAGTGGAGGGGAATGGAACACTGAAGCTTTCTTT
TRBJ1-1 TRBV20-1 few NA CSARGALEGAEAFF TGCAGTGCTAGAGGAGCACTGGAGGGGGCTGAAGCTTTCTTT
TRBJ1-2 TRBV10-3 many TRBD1 CAIRPEGTGEVRSYGYTF TGTGCCATCAGGCCGGAAGGGACAGGGGAGGTCCGTAGCTATGGCTACACCTTC
TRBJ2-5 TRBV28 few TRBD1 CASSLRGQGAGQTQYF TGTGCCAGCAGTTTAAGGGGACAGGGGGCCGGACAGACCCAGTACTTC
TRBJ1-2 TRBV10-3 few NA CAIGPGGEGYGYTF TGTGCCATCGGCCCAGGAGGGGAGGGCTATGGCTACACCTTC
TRBJ2-7 TRBV7-9 NA TRBD1 CASSSLQGDYEQYF TGTGCCAGCAGCTCCCTACAGGGGGACTACGAGCAGTACTTC
TRBJ1-2 TRBV20-1 NA TRBD1 CSAGGQDYGYTF TGCAGTGCTGGAGGACAGGACTATGGCTACACCTTC
TRBJ2-5 TRBV29-1 many NA CSVVLLGGLGETQYF TGCAGCGTTGTTTTGCTTGGGGGGCTCGGAGAGACCCAGTACTTC
TRBJ2-7 TRBV12-3/TRBV12-4 few NA CASSLTGEGIYEQYF TGTGCCAGCAGTTTAACTGGAGAGGGGATCTACGAGCAGTACTTC
TRBJ1-2 TRBV9 many TRBD1 CASSRGLDYGYTF TGTGCCAGCAGCAGGGGGCTCGACTATGGCTACACCTTC
TRBJ1-1 TRBV12-3/TRBV12-4 NA NA CASRLGQLNTEAFF TGTGCCAGCAGACTCGGACAGCTGAACACTGAAGCTTTCTTT
TRBJ1-2 TRBV24-1 many TRBD1 CATSRQGDYGYTF TGTGCCACCAGCAGACAGGGGGACTATGGCTACACCTTC
TRBJ2-7 TRBV24-1 many NA CATSDGAQGTQYF TGTGCCACCAGTGATGGGGCCCAGGGGACGCAGTACTTC
TRBJ1-3 TRBV4-2 NA NA CASSPIEKFFFGNTIYF TGTGCCAGCAGTCCAATAGAAAAATTCTTCTTCGGAAACACCATATATTTT
TRBJ1-1 TRBV9 NA TRBD1 CASSVGRDRGLNTEAFF TGTGCCAGCAGCGTAGGTAGGGACAGGGGTCTCAACACTGAAGCTTTCTTT
TRBJ1-3 TRBV28 NA NA CASSLSLERNTIYF TGTGCCAGCAGTTTAAGTTTGGAGAGAAACACCATATATTTT
TRBJ1-2 TRBV28 few NA CASRADGYTF TGTGCCAGCAGGGCGGACGGCTACACCTTC
TRBJ1-5 TRBV7-3 few TRBD1 CASHSWGTGYNQPQHF TGTGCCAGCCACTCGTGGGGGACAGGCTACAATCAGCCCCAGCATTTT
TRBJ2-3 TRBV7-2 NA TRBD1 CASSGQGVGTDTQYF TGTGCCAGCAGCGGACAGGGGGTTGGCACAGATACGCAGTATTTT
TRBJ2-5 TRBV20-1 NA TRBD2 CSAGAAGGPQETQYF TGCAGTGCCGGGGCAGCGGGAGGGCCGCAAGAGACCCAGTACTTC
TRBJ1-6 TRBV20-1 NA NA CSARGGVANSPLHF TGCAGTGCTAGAGGGGGGGTTGCTAATTCACCCCTCCACTTT
TRBJ1-5 TRBV7-2 few NA CASSLDESQPQHF TGTGCCAGCAGCTTAGACGAAAGCCAGCCCCAGCATTTT
TRBJ2-7 TRBV9 NA TRBD1 CARDRTGLSYEQYF TGTGCTAGAGATCGGACAGGGCTCTCCTACGAGCAGTACTTC
TRBJ2-7 TRBV12-3/TRBV12-4 many NA CASSLVQYF TGTGCCAGCAGTTTAGTGCAGTACTTC
TRBJ2-5 TRBV2 few NA CASSYSRRQRETQYF TGTGCCAGCAGTTACTCGAGGAGACAGAGGGAGACCCAGTACTTC
TRBJ2-7 TRBV10-3 few NA CAIAGASYEQYF TGTGCCATCGCAGGGGCCTCCTACGAGCAGTACTTC